This TCR beta chain is drawn from a study of beta chain features in type 1 diabetes. The study's findings and limits: A moderate, significant TCRB CDR3 shortening appeared in type 1 diabetes across four CD4+ subsets.

This clone was found a few times. Its antigen is not known. The investigators reverse transcribed all of the isolated RNA, so they sequenced expressed TCRB transcripts. Profiled with immunoSEQ multiplex PCR; TCRdb holds only in-frame clones, not every one. This table has over 600,000 clones, about an eighth appearing once. The TCR sequence derives from a man younger than 40 with type 1 diabetes. The sequenced sample was naive CD4+ T cells from blood.

The CDR3 DNA is TGTGCCAGCAGCCCGGACCAGTATGGCTACACCTTC. It specifies CASSPDQYGYTF. The J gene is TRBJ1-2, the V gene TRBV9; no firm D call. The V end lost 4 bases, the J end lost 5 bases, and 9 bases lay between the germline ends. This CDR3 has 12 residues. Germline loops: CDR1 SGDLS, CDR2 YYNGEE.